This TCR beta chain was sequenced in a study of glioma-infiltrating T cells. This clonotype was observed many times. The antigen is not known. The iRepertoire nested amplicon-rescue multiplex PCR amplified TCR alpha and beta CDR3s from RNA. Via MiXCR, TCRdb re-called the multiplex PCR reads, giving one row per CDR3 protein. This sample yields approximately 400,000 distinct CDR3 sequences, of which less than 50% are seen a single time; about 12% belongs to the top ten. The CDR3 loop spans 14 amino acids. The V and J ends lost 0 bases and 4 bases respectively, with 10 bases between them. Germline loops: CDR1 MNHEY, CDR2 SVGEGT. Findings and limits, study-wide: Tissue-blood divergence was below expectation in non-neoplastic patients, above in gliomas.

The sample was glioma tissue, nonneoplastic brain tissue, or PBMCs (not recorded which). The chain is built from TRBV6-2 or TRBV6-3 and TRBJ2-7; unclear D gene. The origin of this receptor is a human donor with low-grade glioma or glioblastoma, undergoing nonglioma brain surgery, or in good health (not recorded which). The CDR3 reads CASSYSKRMYEQYF. The DNA of the CDR3 is TGTGCCAGCAGTTACTCGAAGAGGATGTACGAGCAGTACTTC.